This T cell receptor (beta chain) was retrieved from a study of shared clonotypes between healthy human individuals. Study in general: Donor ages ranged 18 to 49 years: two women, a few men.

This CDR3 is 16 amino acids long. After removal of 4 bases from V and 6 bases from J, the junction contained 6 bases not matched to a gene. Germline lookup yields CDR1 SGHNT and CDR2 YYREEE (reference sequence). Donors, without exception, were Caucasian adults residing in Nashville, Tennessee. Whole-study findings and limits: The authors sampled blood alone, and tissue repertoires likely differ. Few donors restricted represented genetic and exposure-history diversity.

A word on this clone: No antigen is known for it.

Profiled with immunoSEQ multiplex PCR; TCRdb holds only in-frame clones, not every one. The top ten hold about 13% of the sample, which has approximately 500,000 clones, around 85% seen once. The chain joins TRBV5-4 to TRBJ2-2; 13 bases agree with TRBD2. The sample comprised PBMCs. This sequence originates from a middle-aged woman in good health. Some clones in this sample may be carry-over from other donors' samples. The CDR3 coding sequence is TGTGCCAGCAGCCCCGGGACTAGCGGGATCGCCGGGGAGCTGTTTTTT. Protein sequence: CASSPGTSGIAGELFF.